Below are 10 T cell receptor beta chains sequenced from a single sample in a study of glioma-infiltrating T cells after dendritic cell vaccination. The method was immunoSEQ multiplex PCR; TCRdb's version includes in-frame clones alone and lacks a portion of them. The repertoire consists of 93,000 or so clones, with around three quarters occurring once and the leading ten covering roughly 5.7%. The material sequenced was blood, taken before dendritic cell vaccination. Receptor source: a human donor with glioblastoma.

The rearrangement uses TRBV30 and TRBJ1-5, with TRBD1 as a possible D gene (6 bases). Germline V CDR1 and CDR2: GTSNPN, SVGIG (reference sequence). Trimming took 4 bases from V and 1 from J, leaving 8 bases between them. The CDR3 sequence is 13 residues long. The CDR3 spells CAWTRGSNQPQHF. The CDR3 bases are TGTGCCTGGACCAGGGGCAGCAATCAGCCCCAGCATTTT.

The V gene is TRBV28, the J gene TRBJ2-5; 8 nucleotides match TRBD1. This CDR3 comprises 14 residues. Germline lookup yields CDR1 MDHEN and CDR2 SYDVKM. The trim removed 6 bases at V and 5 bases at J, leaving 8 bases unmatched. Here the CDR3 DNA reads TGTGCCAGCAGGTCAGGGGGCAAGGGGGAGACCCAGTACTTC. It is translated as CASRSGGKGETQYF.

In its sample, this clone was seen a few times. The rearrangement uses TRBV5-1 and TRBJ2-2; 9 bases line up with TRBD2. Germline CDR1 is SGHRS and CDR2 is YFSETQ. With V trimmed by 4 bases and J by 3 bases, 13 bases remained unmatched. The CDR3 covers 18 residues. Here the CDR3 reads CASSQEGDSGRYTGELFF. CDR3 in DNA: TGCGCCAGCAGCCAAGAAGGGGACAGCGGGAGGTACACCGGGGAGCTGTTTTTT.

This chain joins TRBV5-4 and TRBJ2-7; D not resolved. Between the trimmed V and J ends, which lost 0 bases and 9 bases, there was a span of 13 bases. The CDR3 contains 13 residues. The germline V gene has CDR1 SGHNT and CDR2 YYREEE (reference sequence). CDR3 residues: CASSLGPGVWQYF. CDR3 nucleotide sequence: TGTGCCAGCAGCTTGGGCCCGGGTGTATGGCAGTACTTC.

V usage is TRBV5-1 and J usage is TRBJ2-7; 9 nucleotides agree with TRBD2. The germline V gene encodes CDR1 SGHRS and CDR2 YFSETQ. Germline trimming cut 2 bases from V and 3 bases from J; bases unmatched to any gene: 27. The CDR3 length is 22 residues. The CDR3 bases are TGCGCCAGCAGCTTTCCTGAACTGCGGGGAGCGGGAGGACTAGGGCCCCACTACGAGCAGTACTTC. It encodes CASSFPELRGAGGLGPHYEQYF.

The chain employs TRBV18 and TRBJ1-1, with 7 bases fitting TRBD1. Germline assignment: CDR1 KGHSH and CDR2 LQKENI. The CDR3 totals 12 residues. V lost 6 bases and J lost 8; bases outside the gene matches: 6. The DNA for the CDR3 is TGTGCCAGCTCTTTTCCAGGGGGGGAAGCTTTCTTT. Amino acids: CASSFPGGEAFF.

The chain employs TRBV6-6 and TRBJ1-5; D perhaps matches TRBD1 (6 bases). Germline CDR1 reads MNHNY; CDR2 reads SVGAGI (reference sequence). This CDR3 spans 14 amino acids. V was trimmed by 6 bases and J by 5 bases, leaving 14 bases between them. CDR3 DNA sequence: TGTGCCAGCAGACAGGGAGGGACTGATCAGCCCCAGCATTTT. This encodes CASRQGGTDQPQHF.

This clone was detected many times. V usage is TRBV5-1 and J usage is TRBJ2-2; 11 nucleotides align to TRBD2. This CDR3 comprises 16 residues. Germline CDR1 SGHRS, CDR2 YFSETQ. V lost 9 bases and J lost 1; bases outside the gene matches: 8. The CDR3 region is CATKRLAGKNTGELFF. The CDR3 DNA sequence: TGCGCCACCAAACGACTAGCGGGAAAGAACACCGGGGAGCTGTTTTTT.

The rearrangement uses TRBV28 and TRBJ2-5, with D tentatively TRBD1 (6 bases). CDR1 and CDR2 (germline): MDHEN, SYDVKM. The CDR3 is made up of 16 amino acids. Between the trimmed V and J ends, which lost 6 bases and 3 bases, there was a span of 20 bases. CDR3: CASSPTTGTSEETQYF. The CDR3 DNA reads TGTGCCAGCAGCCCAACCACCGGGACATCAGAAGAGACCCAGTACTTC.

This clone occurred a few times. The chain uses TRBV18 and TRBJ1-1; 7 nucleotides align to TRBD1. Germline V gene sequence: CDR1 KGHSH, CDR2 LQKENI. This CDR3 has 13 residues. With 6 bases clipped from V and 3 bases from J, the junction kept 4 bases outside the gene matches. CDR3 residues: CASSEGADTEAFF. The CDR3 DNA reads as TGTGCCAGCTCGGAGGGGGCAGACACTGAAGCTTTCTTT.